The text below deals with one T cell receptor (beta chain). The CDR3 extends over 14 amino acids. Trimming shortened V by 4 bases and J by 8 bases, and 16 bases separated the two germline ends. Germline assignment: CDR1 SGDLS and CDR2 YYNGEE. The repertoire was sequenced with immunoSEQ multiplex PCR; TCRdb's copy has only in-frame clones and lacks some. The sample contains roughly 400,000 clones, approximately 92% of which appear only once. This record belongs to a study of blood T cell repertoires in COVID-19. The study drew participants aged 18 to 89 years from about two dozen US areas. Cohorts were assigned according to the clinical history that participants reported. In Cohort 3, a recovered donor had either two negative PCRs, clearance, or symptom resolution.

The receptor's source is a man younger than 45 who had recovered from COVID-19. The rearrangement joins TRBV9 to TRBJ2-1; TRBD2 is a possible D gene (6 bases). The sequenced sample was PBMCs or T cells enriched from blood (not recorded which). CDR3 sequence reads: CASSPRDWADEQFF. The CDR3 coding sequence is TGTGCCAGCAGCCCCCGGGACTGGGCGGATGAGCAGTTCTTC. The full variable domain, rest sourced from reference TRBV9 and TRBJ2-1, is DSGVTQTPKHLITATGQRVTLRCSPRSGDLSVYWYQQSLDQGLQFLIQYYNGEERAKGNILERFSAQQFPDLHSELNLSSLELGDSALYFCASSPRDWADEQFFGPGTRLTVL.